One and the same sample provided the 10 T cell receptor beta chains below, sequenced in a study of blood T cell repertoires in COVID-19 (dated by TCRdb to the early 2020s). The protocol used for the library was the immunoSEQ multiplex PCR assay. TCRdb's version of the immuneACCESS table is confined to in-frame rearrangements and falls short of the full clone set. An unresolved V gene accounts for under half of the shortfall where checked; the remainder is of unknown origin. The sample has about 250,000 clones on record, approximately 90% of them singletons. Of the sample, about 5.9% is held by the ten largest clones. Material for sequencing was peripheral blood. These receptors were collected from a young woman with COVID-19, enrolled during active disease.

This sequence joins TRBV9 and TRBJ1-2; unclear D gene. Trimming removed 3 bases at V and 6 bases at J, with 6 bases between. This CDR3 comprises 11 residues. Germline V gene lookup returns CDR1 SGDLS and CDR2 YYNGEE. CDR3 nucleotide sequence: TGTGCCAGCAGCGCCGGGGATGGCTACACCTTC. Its protein is CASSAGDGYTF.

V is TRBV5-5 and J is TRBJ2-2, with 7 bases matching TRBD1. CDR3 size: 18 residues. Germline V gene data show CDR1 as SGHKS and CDR2 as YYEKEE (reference sequence). With V trimmed by 1 base and J by 4 bases, 13 bases remained unmatched. This chain's CDR3 is CASSLSLNQGVVTGELFF. CDR3 DNA: TGTGCCAGCAGCTTGTCCCTTAACCAGGGGGTTGTCACCGGGGAGCTGTTTTTT.

V usage is TRBV10-3 and J usage is TRBJ1-3; no reliable D call. The CDR3 totals 17 residues. Germline-derived CDR1 and CDR2 are ENHRY and SYGVKD. Trimming took off 3 bases at V and 0 bases at J, with 15 bases between the two ends. Written as DNA, the CDR3 is TGTGCCATCAGTGATAGGCAGGTACCCAGCTCTGGAAACACCATATATTTT. Amino acids: CAISDRQVPSSGNTIYF.

The rearrangement uses TRBV2 and TRBJ1-2, with a weak D call TRBD1 (5 bases). This CDR3 comprises 13 residues. The germline V and J ends were trimmed by 10 bases and 4 bases, with 16 bases remaining between them. Germline V gene sequence: CDR1 SNHLY, CDR2 FYNNEI. The CDR3 DNA is TGTGCCACCGCTTCGGGGACTTTCTATGGCTACACCTTC. Translating gives CATASGTFYGYTF.

The V call is TRBV6-5, the J call TRBJ2-5; D perhaps matches TRBD1 (5 bases). V was trimmed by 0 bases and J by 4 bases, leaving 12 bases between them. Looked up from germline, CDR1 is MNHEY and CDR2 is SVGAGI. The length of the CDR3 is 15 residues. In DNA form, the CDR3 reads TGTGCCAGCAGTTACTCCATGCCAGGGATAGAGACCCAGTACTTC. Its protein is CASSYSMPGIETQYF.

The chain links TRBV2 to TRBJ2-5, with 9 bases matching TRBD1. With 6 bases clipped from V and 2 bases from J, the junction kept 10 bases outside the gene matches. This CDR3 has 16 amino acids. Germline V CDR1 and CDR2: SNHLY, FYNNEI. The CDR3 bases are TGTGCCAGCAGGAGGGACAGGGCGAGGGGGCAAGAGACCCAGTACTTC. It is translated as CASRRDRARGQETQYF.

The V call is TRBV6-2 or TRBV6-3, the J call TRBJ2-7, with D possibly TRBD2 on 5 matching bases. With 6 bases removed from V and 3 bases from J, the gap between germline ends came to 18 bases. The CDR3 has 15 residues. The germline gives CDR1 MNHEY, CDR2 SVGEGT. CDR3 sequence (DNA): TGTGCCAGCAGCTCCGCGGGTGGGGTCTACTACGAGCAGTACGTC. It is translated as CASSSAGGVYYEQYV.

This clone was counted once. V gene TRBV4-3 combines with J gene TRBJ2-1; TRBD2 matches at 13 bases. Germline CDR1 reads LGHNA; CDR2 reads YSLEER. The J segment lost 2 bases and the V segment lost 0 bases, leaving 7 bases of the junction unmatched. This CDR3 is built from 19 residues. CDR3 nucleotide sequence: TGCGCCAGCAGCCAAGATTACGGGACTAGCGGGATCCCCTACAATGAGCAGTTCTTC. This gives the protein CASSQDYGTSGIPYNEQFF.

V and J are TRBV5-8 and TRBJ1-5, with D tentatively TRBD1 (5 bases). The CDR3 runs 17 residues. CDR1 is SGHTS, CDR2 YDEGEE, per germline. V lost 2 bases and J lost 5, with 20 bases in between. The CDR3 bases are TGTGCCAGCAGCTTATACACACAGGTGCGAGGTTATCAGCCCCAGCATTTT. This gives the protein CASSLYTQVRGYQPQHF.

The V call is TRBV5-6, the J call TRBJ2-2; D unresolved. This CDR3 has 14 residues. The germline V gene has CDR1 SGHDT and CDR2 YYEEEE. The V gene lost 0 bases and the J gene lost 0 bases, with 3 bases spanning the gap. The CDR3 region is CASSLGPNTGELFF. CDR3 DNA sequence: TGTGCCAGCAGCTTGGGGCCGAACACCGGGGAGCTGTTTTTT. Variable domain in full (rest from reference TRBV5-6 and TRBJ2-2): DAGVTQSPTHLIKTRGQQVTLRCSPKSGHDTVSWYQQALGQGPQFIFQYYEEEERQRGNFPDRFSGHQFPNYSSELNVNALLLGDSALYLCASSLGPNTGELFFGEGSRLTVL.